These T cell receptor beta chains were read from a single sample in a study of regulatory T cells in long-lasting Graves disease. TCRdb ran MiXCR on the multiplex PCR reads and lists one entry per CDR3 protein. The sample yields 300,000 to 400,000 distinct CDR3 sequences, approximately 15% seen once. These data were also filed under a second study, of T cells in Graves' hyperthyroidism and ophthalmopathy.

The sample here was peripheral blood mononuclear cells (PBMCs), taken at new diagnosis, from a patient treated with antithyroid drugs. The receptors come from a man aged 40-49 years with Graves disease. CDR3s include the opening cysteine and the closing phenylalanine or tryptophan. A D gene is named only where the DNA matches it firmly. For some rows the clone size is stated as once, few or many, or as a class when expanded; others skip it.

clone size	D gene	V gene	J gene	CDR3 DNA	CDR3 protein
many	TRBD1	TRBV18	TRBJ2-7	TGTGCCAGCTCACAGGGACAGTGGGCCTACGAGCAGTACTTC	CASSQGQWAYEQYF
many	TRBD1	TRBV11-1	TRBJ2-3	TGTGCCAGCAGCCCACACAGGGGTGATACGCAGTATTTT	CASSPHRGDTQYF
many	TRBD2	TRBV20-1	TRBJ2-1	TGCAGTGCAACCGGACTAGCGGGTTTGGACAATGAGCAGTTCTTC	CSATGLAGLDNEQFF
many	.	TRBV7-2	TRBJ2-7	TGTGCCAGCAGCTTAGACGAGGGATACGAGCAGTACTTC	CASSLDEGYEQYF
.	TRBD1	TRBV28	TRBJ2-4	TGTGCCAGCAGCCGCGGTGAGGGGGCGATATCCAAAAACATTCAGTACTTC	CASSRGEGAISKNIQYF
few	TRBD1	TRBV7-8	TRBJ1-4	TGTGCCAGCAGCTTACCGGACAGGGGCGAGGAAAAACTGTTTTTT	CASSLPDRGEEKLFF
.	.	TRBV11-2	TRBJ2-7	TGTGCCAGCAGCGGGGGCGCACTAGAGCAGTACTTC	CASSGGALEQYF
few	TRBD1	TRBV6-1	TRBJ1-2	TGTGCCAGCTGGGACAGGGGGAATTACTATGGCTACACCTTC	CASWDRGNYYGYTF
many	.	TRBV24-1	TRBJ1-1	TGTGCCACCAGTGAACAGCCCCCGGTGAGGAACACTGAAGCTTTCTTT	CATSEQPPVRNTEAFF
many	.	TRBV7-2	TRBJ2-2	TGTGCCAGCAGCTTAGCCAGGGAACCGAGCACCGGGGAGCTGTTTTTT	CASSLAREPSTGELFF
many	TRBD2	TRBV6-1	TRBJ2-1	TGTGCCAGCAGTGGAATCGGCGGGGGGGCCCCAAATGAGCAGTTCTTC	CASSGIGGGAPNEQFF
many	.	TRBV20-1	TRBJ2-2	TGCAGTGCTGGGAGGTCAGGGAACACCGGGGAGCTGTTTTTT	CSAGRSGNTGELFF
few	TRBD1	TRBV29-1	TRBJ2-7	TGCAGCGTAATGGACAGGGGGCTGAGCTCCTACGAGCAGTACTTC	CSVMDRGLSSYEQYF